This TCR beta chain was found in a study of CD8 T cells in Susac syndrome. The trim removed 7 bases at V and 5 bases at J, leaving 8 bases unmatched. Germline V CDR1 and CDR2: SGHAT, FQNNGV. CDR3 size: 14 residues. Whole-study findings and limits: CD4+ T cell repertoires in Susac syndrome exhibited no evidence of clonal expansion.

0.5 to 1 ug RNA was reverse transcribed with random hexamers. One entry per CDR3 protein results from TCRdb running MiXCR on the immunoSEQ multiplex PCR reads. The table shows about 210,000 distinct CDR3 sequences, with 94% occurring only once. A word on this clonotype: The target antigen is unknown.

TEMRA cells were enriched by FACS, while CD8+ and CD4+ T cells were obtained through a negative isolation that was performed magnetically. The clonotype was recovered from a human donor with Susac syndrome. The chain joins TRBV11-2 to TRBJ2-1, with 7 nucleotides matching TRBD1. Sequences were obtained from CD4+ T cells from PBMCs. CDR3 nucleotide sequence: TGTGCCAGCAACATACAGGGGACCCACAATGAGCAGTTCTTC. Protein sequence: CASNIQGTHNEQFF.